This TCR beta chain was sequenced during a study of T-cell memory formation after mild COVID-19. Whole-study context: TCR clustering was largely donor specific. Study-wide points: Day 15 to 85 contractors were CD4/CD8 balanced; later expanders leaned CD4+. The CD4+ clones that contracted clustered mainly within CM and EM, and the CD8+ clones concentrated in EMRA.

A 5'RACE reaction primed in the constant segment made cDNA libraries of TCR alpha and TCR beta, and these carried sample barcodes and UMIs. TCRdb processed the 5' RACE reads anew with MiXCR; each CDR3 protein has one entry. The table includes 400,000 to 450,000 distinct CDR3 sequences, about a sixth detected once. Turning to this clonotype: Its antigen is unknown.

The CDR3 is made up of 20 amino acids. Losses at the gene ends were 5 bases for V and 0 bases for J; bases not matched to a gene: 16. Germline lookup yields CDR1 DFQATT and CDR2 SNEGSKA (reference sequence). V gene TRBV20-1 combines with J gene TRBJ2-1, with 13 bases fitting TRBD2. Sequencing was performed on PBMCs or a T cell subset sorted from them (not recorded which). The TCR comes from a man aged 18 to 29 who had mild COVID-19 (a few samples of this study predate the infection). Cell type and time point are not known. This CDR3 is CSAPITGGLAGPSSYNEQFF. CDR3 nucleotide sequence: TGCAGTGCTCCTATTACAGGGGGACTAGCGGGGCCGAGCTCCTACAATGAGCAGTTCTTC.